This TCR beta chain is drawn from a study of cytomegalovirus exposure and HLA in healthy donors. CDR3 size: 13 residues. The germline V gene encodes CDR1 SEHNR and CDR2 FQNEAQ (reference sequence). In regard to this clone: The germline gene is not matched at one end of the junction; a read error may be the cause.

The study ran its PCR with 60 Vbeta and 13 Jbeta primers. The assay was immunoSEQ multiplex PCR, and TCRdb's table has in-frame clones only and misses some. The sample contains about 130,000 clones, 60% to 80% of which appear only once. This clonotype was obtained from a woman between 55 and 75 years old in good health and CMV-seropositive. Sequencing was performed on PBMCs. This chain connects TRBV7-9 to TRBJ1-1, with TRBD1 as a possible D gene (5 bases). CDR3 region: CSSSLGGGTEAFF. CDR3 in DNA: TGTTCCAGCAGTTTGGGGGGGGGCACTGAAGCTTTCTTT.